These T cell receptor beta chains were read from a single sample in a study of blood T cell repertoires in COVID-19. Assay: immunoSEQ multiplex PCR; the TCRdb copy retains only in-frame clones and omits some. Here the sample spans around 110,000 clones, around four fifths being singletons. Sequences were obtained from peripheral blood. All receptors come from a man aged 25 to 40 with acute or convalescent COVID-19. The CDR3 runs from the conserved cysteine through the conserved F or W.

TRBV4-1	TRBJ1-4	CASMRAPYANEKLFF
TRBV28	TRBJ2-7	CATRTSGTYEQYF
TRBV6-2/TRBV6-3	TRBJ1-1	CASSWPEAFF
TRBV6-4	TRBJ1-1	CASSRPRLAFF
TRBV18	TRBJ2-5	CASSPGTGSGTGGRETQYF
TRBV6-5	TRBJ1-5	CASSYGAINQPQHF
TRBV6-1	TRBJ2-7	CASSEGPGSAYEQYF
TRBV28	TRBJ1-5	CASSLTDQPQHF
TRBV7-3	TRBJ2-1	CASSLTVSGSHNEQFF
TRBV7-8	TRBJ1-1	CASSLDVGAGTEAFF
TRBV6-6	TRBJ2-1	CASSYGQGGNEQFF
TRBV7-6	TRBJ1-5	CASSLGGQGPQPQHF
TRBV4-3	TRBJ2-5	CASSQDDLAGELETQYF
TRBV5-1	TRBJ1-6	CASSIGQGQSPLHF
TRBV7-3	TRBJ1-1	CASSLSGTGNTEAFF
TRBV19	TRBJ2-7	CATPGQEYF
TRBV7-2	TRBJ2-7	CASSSVDRGWGEQYF
TRBV28	TRBJ1-1	CASSLGGQGSSAFF
TRBV28	TRBJ2-2	CASDGATGELFF
TRBV7-8	TRBJ1-1	CASSLGDRGYTEAFF
TRBV30	TRBJ1-3	CAWSIGQGGNTIYF
TRBV5-1	TRBJ1-3	CASSIGTHGDTIYF
TRBV7-9	TRBJ2-1	CASRPGDRVKNEQFF
TRBV29-1	TRBJ2-3	CSVLAGGTDTQYF
TRBV14	TRBJ1-1	CASSQGSRLNTEAFF
TRBV2	TRBJ1-2	CASSEAPGARWRGYTF
TRBV4-2	TRBJ1-4	CASSPLPLGGSGEKLFF
TRBV6-5	TRBJ2-3	CASGTRPDTQYF